This T cell receptor (beta chain) was captured in a study of blood T cell repertoires in COVID-19. The overall study: PBMCs, B-cell-depleted T cells, or T cells were the source of the cDNA or gDNA that made up the material.

Per the study methods: For nucleated cells, counts were estimated from reference gene primer amplification. The protocol was immunoSEQ multiplex PCR, while the TCRdb copy is restricted to in-frame clones and leaves out a portion. The V and J calls and clone size come from that table; D and trimming were worked out from the DNA. The data contain nearly 60,000 clones, nearly 90% of them singletons. The sample comprised peripheral blood. The origin of this receptor is a man between 60 and 70 years old with active COVID-19.

CDR3 bases: TGTGCCAGTAGTGGTAGCGGGGGGGCCCCCGGGGAGCTGTTTTTT. It translates to CASSGSGGAPGELFF. The genes are TRBV19 and TRBJ2-2, with 11 bases aligning to TRBD2. In germline, CDR1 is LNHDA, CDR2 SQIVND (reference sequence). The CDR3 runs to 15 residues. J gave up 6 bases and V 5 bases, and 5 bases lay outside the gene matches.